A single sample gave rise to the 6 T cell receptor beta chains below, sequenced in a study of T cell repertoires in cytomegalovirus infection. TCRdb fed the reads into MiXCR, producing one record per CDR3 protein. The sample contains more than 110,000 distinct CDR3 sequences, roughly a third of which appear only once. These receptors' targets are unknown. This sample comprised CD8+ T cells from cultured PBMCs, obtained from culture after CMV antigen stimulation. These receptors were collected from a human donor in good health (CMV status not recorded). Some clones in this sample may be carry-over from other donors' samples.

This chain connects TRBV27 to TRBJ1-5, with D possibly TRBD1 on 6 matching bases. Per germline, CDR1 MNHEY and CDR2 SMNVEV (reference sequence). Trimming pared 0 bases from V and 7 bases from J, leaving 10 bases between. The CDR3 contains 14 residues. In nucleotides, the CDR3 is TGTGCCAGCAGTTTATCGGGGGCAGGACAGCCCCAGCATTTT. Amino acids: CASSLSGAGQPQHF.

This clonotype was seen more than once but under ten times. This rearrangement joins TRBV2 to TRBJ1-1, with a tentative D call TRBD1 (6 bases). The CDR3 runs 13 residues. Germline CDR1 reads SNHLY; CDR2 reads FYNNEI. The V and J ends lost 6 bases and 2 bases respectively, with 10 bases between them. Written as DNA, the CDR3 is TGTGCCAGCAGACAGGACAGAAACACTGAAGCTTTCTTT. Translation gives CASRQDRNTEAFF.

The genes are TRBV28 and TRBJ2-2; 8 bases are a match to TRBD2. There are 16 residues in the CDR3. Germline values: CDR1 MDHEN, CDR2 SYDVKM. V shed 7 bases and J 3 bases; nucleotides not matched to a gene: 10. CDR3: CASTQLPSGHTGELFF. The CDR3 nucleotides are TGTGCCAGCACCCAGCTCCCTAGCGGGCACACCGGGGAGCTGTTTTTT.

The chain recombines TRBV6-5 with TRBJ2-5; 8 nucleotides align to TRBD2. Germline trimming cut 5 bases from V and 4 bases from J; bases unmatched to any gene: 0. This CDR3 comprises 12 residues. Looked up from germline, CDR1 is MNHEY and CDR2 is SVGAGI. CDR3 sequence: CASSSGGETQYF. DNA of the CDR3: TGTGCCAGCAGTAGCGGGGGAGAGACCCAGTACTTC.

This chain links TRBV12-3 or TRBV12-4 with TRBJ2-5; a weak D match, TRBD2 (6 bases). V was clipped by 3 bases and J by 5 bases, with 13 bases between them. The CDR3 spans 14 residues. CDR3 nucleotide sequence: TGTGCCAGCAGTTTTTTTGCGGGGTGGGAGACCCAGTACTTC. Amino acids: CASSFFAGWETQYF.

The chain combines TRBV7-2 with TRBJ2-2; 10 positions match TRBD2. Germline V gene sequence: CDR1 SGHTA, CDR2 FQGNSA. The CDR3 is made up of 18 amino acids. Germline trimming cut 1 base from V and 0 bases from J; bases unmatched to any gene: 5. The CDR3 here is CASSLGLAGDSNTGELFF. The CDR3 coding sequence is TGTGCCAGCAGCTTAGGCCTAGCGGGGGACTCGAACACCGGGGAGCTGTTTTTT.